The source of this TCR beta chain is a study of T-cell reconstitution after alpha-beta-depleted transplantation in children. A few counts support this clonotype. Unique molecular identifiers were incorporated into the prepared TCRbeta library. TCRdb re-analysed the PCR reads in MiXCR, keeping a single row per CDR3 protein. The sample lists around 400,000 distinct CDR3 sequences; 9.5% to 13% were seen once. V was clipped by 6 bases and J by 4 bases, with 14 bases between them. The CDR3 loop spans 13 amino acids. The V gene's germline CDR1 is DFQATT and CDR2 SNEGSKA (reference sequence). The sequence came from a human donor who donated a stem cell graft to a child with acute myeloid leukemia. The chain links TRBV20-1 to TRBJ2-3; tentative D call: TRBD2 (7 bases). The sample in question was PBMCs from the stem cell graft donor, obtained from the stem cell graft. The CDR3 is CSAGGAIADTQYF. In nucleotides, the CDR3 is TGCAGTGCGGGGGGGGCCATCGCAGATACGCAGTATTTT.